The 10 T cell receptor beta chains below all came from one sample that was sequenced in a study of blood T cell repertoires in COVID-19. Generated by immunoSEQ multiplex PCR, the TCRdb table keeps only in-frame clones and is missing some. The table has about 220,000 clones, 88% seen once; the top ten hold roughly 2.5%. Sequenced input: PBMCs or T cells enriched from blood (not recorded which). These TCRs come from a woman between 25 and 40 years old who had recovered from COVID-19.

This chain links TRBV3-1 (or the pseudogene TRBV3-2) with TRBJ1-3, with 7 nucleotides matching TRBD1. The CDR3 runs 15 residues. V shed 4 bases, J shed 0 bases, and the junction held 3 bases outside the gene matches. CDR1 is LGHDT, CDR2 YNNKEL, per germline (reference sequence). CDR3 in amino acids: CASSRDSSSGNTIYF. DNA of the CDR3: TGTGCCAGCAGCCGGGACAGCTCCTCTGGAAACACCATATATTTT.

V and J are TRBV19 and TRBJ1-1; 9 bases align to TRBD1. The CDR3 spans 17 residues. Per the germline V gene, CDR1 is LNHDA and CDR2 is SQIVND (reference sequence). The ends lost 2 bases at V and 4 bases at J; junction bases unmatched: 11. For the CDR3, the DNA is TGTGCCAGTAGTATAAGAGGGGACAGGGCGAGTGTCACTGAAGCTTTCTTT. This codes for CASSIRGDRASVTEAFF.

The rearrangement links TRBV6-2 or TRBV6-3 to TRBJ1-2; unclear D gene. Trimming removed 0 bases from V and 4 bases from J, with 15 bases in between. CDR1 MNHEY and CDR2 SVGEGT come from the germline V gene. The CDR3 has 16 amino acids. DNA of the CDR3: TGTGCCAGCAGTTACTCGAATAACAACGGAGCCTATGGCTACACCTTC. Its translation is CASSYSNNNGAYGYTF.

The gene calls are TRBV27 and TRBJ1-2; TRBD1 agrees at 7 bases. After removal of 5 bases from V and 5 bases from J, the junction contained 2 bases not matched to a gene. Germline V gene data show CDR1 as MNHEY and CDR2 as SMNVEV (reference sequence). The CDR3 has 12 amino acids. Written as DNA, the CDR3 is TGTGCCAGCAGTGGGGACAGTTATGGCTACACCTTC. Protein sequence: CASSGDSYGYTF.

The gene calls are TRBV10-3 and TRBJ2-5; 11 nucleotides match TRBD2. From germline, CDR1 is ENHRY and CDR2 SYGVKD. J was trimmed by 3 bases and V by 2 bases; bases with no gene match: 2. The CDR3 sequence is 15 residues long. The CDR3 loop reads CAISERGLAEETQYF. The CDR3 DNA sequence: TGTGCCATCAGTGAGCGGGGACTAGCGGAAGAGACCCAGTACTTC.

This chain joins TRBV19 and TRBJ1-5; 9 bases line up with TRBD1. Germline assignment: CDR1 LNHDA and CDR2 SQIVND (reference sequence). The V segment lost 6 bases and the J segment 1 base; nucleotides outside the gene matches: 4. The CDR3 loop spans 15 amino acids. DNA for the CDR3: TGTGCCAGTAGAAGGACAGGGGAAAGCAATCAGCCCCAGCATTTT. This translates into CASRRTGESNQPQHF.

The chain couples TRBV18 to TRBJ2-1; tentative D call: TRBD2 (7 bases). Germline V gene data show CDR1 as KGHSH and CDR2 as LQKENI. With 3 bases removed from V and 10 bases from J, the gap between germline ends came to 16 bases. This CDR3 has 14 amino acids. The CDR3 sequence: CASSPGGPVSEQFF. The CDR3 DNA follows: TGTGCCAGCTCACCGGGGGGGCCCGTTTCGGAGCAGTTCTTC.

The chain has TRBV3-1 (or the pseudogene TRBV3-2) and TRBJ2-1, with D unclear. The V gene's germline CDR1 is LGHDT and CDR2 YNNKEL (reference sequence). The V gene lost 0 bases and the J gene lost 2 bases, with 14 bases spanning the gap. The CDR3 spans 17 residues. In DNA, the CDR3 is TGTGCCAGCAGCCAAGAAGGAGCCGGGTCGACCTACAATGAGCAGTTCTTC. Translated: CASSQEGAGSTYNEQFF.

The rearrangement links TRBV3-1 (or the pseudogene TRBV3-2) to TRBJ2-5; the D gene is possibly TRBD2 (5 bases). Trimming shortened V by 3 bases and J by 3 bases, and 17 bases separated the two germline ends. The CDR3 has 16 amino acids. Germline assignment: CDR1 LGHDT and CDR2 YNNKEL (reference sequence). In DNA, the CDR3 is TGTGCCAGCAGCCACCCTCGGAGCGGAGCCAAAGAGACCCAGTACTTC. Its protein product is CASSHPRSGAKETQYF.

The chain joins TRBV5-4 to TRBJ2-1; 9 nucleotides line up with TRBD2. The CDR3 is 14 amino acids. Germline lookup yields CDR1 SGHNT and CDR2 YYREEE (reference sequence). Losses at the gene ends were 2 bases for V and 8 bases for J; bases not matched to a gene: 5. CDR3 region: CASSFSGGGYEQFF. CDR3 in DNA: TGTGCCAGCAGCTTTAGCGGGGGAGGCTATGAGCAGTTCTTC.